Sequencing of this TCR beta chain was carried out in a study of blood T cell repertoires in COVID-19. For the study at large: PBMCs, B-cell-depleted T cells, or T cells provided the cDNA or gDNA that made up the material.

V was trimmed by 4 bases and J by 2 bases, leaving 14 bases between them. CDR1 and CDR2 from the germline V gene are MNHEY and SMNVEV (reference sequence). CDR3 length equals 15 residues. Original handling: Amplification with reference gene primers provided the estimates of nucleated cell counts. Only in-frame clones appear in the TCRdb table, and some are missing; sequencing was by immunoSEQ multiplex PCR. The V and J calls and clone size were taken over from that table, and D and trimming were inferred from the DNA. Of 140,000 or so clones listed, around four fifths are singletons. This clone was seen just once. In terms of age and location, participants ranged from roughly 18 to 95 years and lived in roughly 22 US areas. Two negative PCRs, clearance, or symptom resolution were required of recovered Cohort 3 donors.

The rearrangement uses TRBV27 and TRBJ1-2; perhaps TRBD1 as D (6 bases). This clonotype originated in a woman aged 40 to 50 who had recovered from COVID-19. Source material: PBMCs or T cells enriched from blood (not recorded which). Written as DNA, the CDR3 is TGTGCCAGCAGTTCCCGGGACACCACGAACTATGGCTACACCTTC. The encoded protein is CASSSRDTTNYGYTF.